A single sample gave rise to the 20 T cell receptor beta chains below, sequenced in a study of cytomegalovirus exposure and HLA in healthy donors. The PCR had 60 Vbeta and 13 Jbeta primers. Clones were read by immunoSEQ multiplex PCR, and TCRdb kept only the in-frame ones, dropping some. The sample lists about 130,000 clones, roughly 78% occurring once. The sample consisted of PBMCs. These TCRs come from a man in his forties in good health and CMV-seropositive.

The chain employs TRBV14 and TRBJ2-5; maybe TRBD1 (6 bases). Germline V gives CDR1 SGHDN, CDR2 FVKESK. Trimming removed 3 bases from V and 5 bases from J, with 13 bases in between. The CDR3 has 14 amino acids. CDR3 loop: CASSQGARSETQYF. In nucleotides, the CDR3 is TGTGCCAGCAGCCAGGGGGCGCGTTCGGAGACCCAGTACTTC.

The chain joins TRBV28 to TRBJ1-1; D unresolved. The germline CDR1 and CDR2 sequences are MDHEN and SYDVKM. CDR3 length: 13 amino acids. Trimming removed 6 bases from V and 4 bases from J, with 12 bases in between. CDR3 region: CASSLERPTEAFF. The CDR3 DNA reads as TGTGCCAGCAGCCTCGAGCGTCCCACTGAAGCTTTCTTT.

This clone has just a few counts. V and J are TRBV9 and TRBJ2-7; 9 nucleotides line up with TRBD1. This CDR3 contains 15 residues. Germline CDR1 and CDR2: SGDLS and YYNGEE. With V trimmed by 4 bases and J by 5 bases, 10 bases remained unmatched. The CDR3 nucleotides read TGTGCCAGCAGCAAATATGCCGGGACAGGGAACGAGCAGTACTTC. It is translated as CASSKYAGTGNEQYF.

The CDR3 here is CASSSSQGGSPLHF. The CDR3 nucleotides are TGTGCCAGTAGTTCAAGTCAGGGAGGGTCACCCCTCCACTTT. The chain joins TRBV19 to TRBJ1-6; weak D call: TRBD1 (5 bases). V gave up 5 bases and J gave up 10 bases, with 15 bases separating them. From germline, CDR1 is LNHDA and CDR2 SQIVND (reference sequence). The CDR3 has 14 amino acids.

This clone was seen just once. This chain links TRBV13 with TRBJ2-2; TRBD2 matches at 11 bases. This CDR3 spans 16 amino acids. V gave up 5 bases and J gave up 4 bases; unmatched junction bases: 6. Germline-derived CDR1 and CDR2 are PRHDT and FYEKMQ (reference sequence). The CDR3 reads CASSKLAGEGTGELFF. The CDR3 DNA reads as TGTGCCAGCAGCAAACTAGCGGGAGAGGGCACCGGGGAGCTGTTTTTT.

This clone was detected a few times. The rearrangement links TRBV7-9 to TRBJ2-3; D gene uncertain. V shed 1 base and J shed 1 base, with 9 bases lying between them. The CDR3 totals 15 residues. The germline gives CDR1 SEHNR, CDR2 FQNEAQ (reference sequence). Here the CDR3 reads CASSLVRVGTDTQYF. CDR3 nucleotide sequence: TGTGCCAGCAGCTTAGTCCGGGTGGGCACAGATACGCAGTATTTT.

Points on this clone: The sample holds other DNA sequences that translate to the same CDR3. V usage is TRBV30 and J usage is TRBJ1-4, with D uncertain. Trimming took 1 base from V and 7 from J, leaving 16 bases between them. The germline V gene has CDR1 GTSNPN and CDR2 SVGIG (reference sequence). This CDR3 region has 15 residues. The CDR3 is CAWSDDVLSGEKLFF. CDR3 bases: TGTGCCTGGAGTGATGACGTCCTCTCAGGTGAAAAACTGTTTTTT. Full variable domain (rest looked up from reference TRBV30 and TRBJ1-4): SQTIHQWPATLVQPVGSPLSLECTVEGTSNPNLYWYRQAAGRGLQLLFYSVGIGQISSEVPQNLSASRPQDRQFILSSKKLLLSDSGFYLCAWSDDVLSGEKLFFGSGTQLSVL.

The chain uses TRBV15 and TRBJ1-2, with 11 nucleotides matching TRBD1. The V segment lost 5 bases and the J segment 4 bases; nucleotides outside the gene matches: 0. CDR3 length: 13 residues. Germline lookup yields CDR1 LNHNV and CDR2 YYDKDF (reference sequence). The CDR3 loop is CATSGQGAYGYTF. DNA of the CDR3: TGTGCCACCAGCGGACAGGGGGCCTATGGCTACACCTTC.

The chain carries TRBV19 and TRBJ1-2; no clear D. CDR1 is LNHDA and CDR2 is SQIVND in the germline V gene (reference sequence). Trimming took off 6 bases at V and 6 bases at J, with 14 bases between the two ends. The CDR3 runs to 13 residues. The CDR3 region has the DNA TGTGCCAGTAGCAGGACTCCTGGCAATGGCTACACCTTC. As protein: CASSRTPGNGYTF.

For this clone: The junction departs from germline at one end; a sequencing error may be responsible. The gene calls are TRBV15 and TRBJ2-7, with a tentative D call TRBD1 (6 bases). Germline V CDR1 and CDR2: LNHNV, YYDKDF (reference sequence). The CDR3 spans 16 residues. The CDR3 here is CATSRDLQGRASERYF. The CDR3 nucleotides read TGTGCCACCAGCAGAGACCTTCAGGGGCGGGCCAGCGAGCGGTACTTC.

This clone has just one count. The chain carries TRBV7-3 and TRBJ2-1; perhaps TRBD2 as D (6 bases). Between the trimmed V and J ends, which lost 5 bases and 8 bases, there was a span of 16 bases. CDR1 is SGHTA, CDR2 FQGTGA, per germline. CDR3 length: 14 amino acids. The CDR3 coding sequence is TGTGCCAGCAGCCTGGGCGGGGATCTATATGAGCAGTTCTTC. It is translated as CASSLGGDLYEQFF.

The chain recombines TRBV4-1 with TRBJ1-1; tentatively, D is TRBD1 (6 bases). Per germline, CDR1 MGHRA and CDR2 YSYEKL. The CDR3 extends over 15 amino acids. V was trimmed by 0 bases and J by 1 base, leaving 9 bases between them. The DNA for the CDR3 is TGCGCCAGCAGCCAAGAATCCAGGGGGAACACTGAAGCTTTCTTT. Translating gives CASSQESRGNTEAFF.

This clone was seen a single time. The chain links TRBV12-5 to TRBJ2-5, with D tentatively TRBD2 (5 bases). Germline V gene sequence: CDR1 LGHNT, CDR2 FRNRAP. Trimming shortened V by 5 bases and J by 9 bases, and 19 bases separated the two germline ends. The CDR3 is made up of 14 amino acids. The CDR3 loop is CASGHGLGVRAQYF. CDR3 nucleotides: TGTGCTAGTGGTCATGGACTGGGAGTAAGGGCCCAGTACTTC.

This sequence joins TRBV25-1 and TRBJ1-5; the D is unclear. Trimming left V 10 bases short and J 0 bases short, with 13 bases between. The CDR3 is made up of 14 amino acids. Germline V lookup: CDR1 MGHDK, CDR2 SYGVNS. CDR3 sequence: CATSGGSSNQPQHF. For the CDR3, the DNA is TGTGCCACCTCCGGCGGGTCTAGCAATCAGCCCCAGCATTTT.

There are a few counts of this clone. The V call is TRBV5-6, the J call TRBJ1-1; D is unresolved. Trimming stripped 2 bases from V and 1 base from J, with 9 bases between. Germline V gives CDR1 SGHDT, CDR2 YYEEEE. The CDR3 extends over 14 amino acids. CDR3: CASSFSTENTEAFF. CDR3 sequence (DNA): TGTGCCAGCAGCTTTTCGACTGAGAACACTGAAGCTTTCTTT. Variable domain in full (rest from reference TRBV5-6 and TRBJ1-1): DAGVTQSPTHLIKTRGQQVTLRCSPKSGHDTVSWYQQALGQGPQFIFQYYEEEERQRGNFPDRFSGHQFPNYSSELNVNALLLGDSALYLCASSFSTENTEAFFGQGTRLTVV.

The J gene is TRBJ2-1, the V gene TRBV11-3; possibly TRBD1 for D (5 bases). V was shortened by 5 bases and J by 6 bases, with 17 bases between the two germline ends. This CDR3 comprises 15 residues. Per germline, CDR1 SGHNT and CDR2 YENEEA. CDR3 bases: TGTGCCAGCAGCAGAAGGCAGGGTCGGGTCAATGAGCAGTTCTTC. This codes for CASSRRQGRVNEQFF.

In this sample, this clone turned up a few times. V usage is TRBV5-1 and J usage is TRBJ1-1, with D perhaps matching TRBD1 (5 bases). Germline V gene sequence: CDR1 SGHRS, CDR2 YFSETQ. The CDR3 has 16 residues. Trimming cost V 3 bases and J 0 bases, with 15 bases left between them. CDR3 protein: CASSSSRQHLNTEAFF. DNA of the CDR3: TGCGCCAGCAGCTCCTCTCGACAGCACCTGAACACTGAAGCTTTCTTT.

This clone was seen just once. V usage is TRBV7-6 and J usage is TRBJ2-7; 10 bases fit TRBD1. The CDR3 loop spans 15 amino acids. Looked up from germline, CDR1 is SGHVS and CDR2 is FNYEAQ. Losses at the gene ends were 0 bases for V and 3 bases for J; bases not matched to a gene: 2. CDR3 amino acids: CASSLAGQGIYEQYF. The DNA of the CDR3 is TGTGCCAGCAGCTTAGCGGGACAGGGGATCTACGAGCAGTACTTC.

The chain combines TRBV2 with TRBJ2-2, with D possibly matching TRBD1 (6 bases). Germline CDR1 is SNHLY and CDR2 is FYNNEI. The CDR3 has 16 residues. V was clipped by 6 bases and J by 2 bases, with 16 bases between them. For the CDR3, the DNA is TGTGCCAGCAGCCTACAGGGTCAGGCCAACACCGGGGAGCTGTTTTTT. Its translation: CASSLQGQANTGELFF. The full variable domain, its missing parts supplied by reference TRBV2 and TRBJ2-2, is EPEVTQTPSHQVTQMGQEVILRCVPISNHLYFYWYRQILGQKVEFLVSFYNNEISEKSEIFDDQFSVERPDGSNFTLKIRSTKLEDSAMYFCASSLQGQANTGELFFGEGSRLTVL.

The CDR3 sequence is CASSLDREDTGELFF. CDR3 sequence (DNA): TGTGCCAGCAGTTTGGACAGGGAGGACACCGGGGAGCTGTTTTTT. The chain has TRBV6-9 and TRBJ2-2; the match to TRBD1 covers 8 bases. CDR1 MNHGY and CDR2 SVAAGI come from the germline V gene. Trimming cost V 4 bases and J 3 bases; bases outside gene matches: 4. This CDR3 comprises 15 residues.